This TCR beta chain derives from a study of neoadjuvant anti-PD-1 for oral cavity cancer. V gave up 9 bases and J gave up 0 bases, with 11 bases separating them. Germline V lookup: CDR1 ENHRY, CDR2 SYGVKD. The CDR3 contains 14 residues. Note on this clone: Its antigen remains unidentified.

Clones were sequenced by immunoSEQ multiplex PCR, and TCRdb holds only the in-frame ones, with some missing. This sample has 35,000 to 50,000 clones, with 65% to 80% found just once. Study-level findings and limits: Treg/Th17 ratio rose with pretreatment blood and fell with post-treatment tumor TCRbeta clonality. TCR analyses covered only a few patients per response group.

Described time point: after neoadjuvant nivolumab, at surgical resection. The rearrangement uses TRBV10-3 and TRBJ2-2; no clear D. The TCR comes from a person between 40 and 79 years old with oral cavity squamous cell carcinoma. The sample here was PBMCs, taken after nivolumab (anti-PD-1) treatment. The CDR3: CAITDPPNTGELFF. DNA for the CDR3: TGTGCCATTACTGACCCCCCGAACACCGGGGAGCTGTTTTTT.